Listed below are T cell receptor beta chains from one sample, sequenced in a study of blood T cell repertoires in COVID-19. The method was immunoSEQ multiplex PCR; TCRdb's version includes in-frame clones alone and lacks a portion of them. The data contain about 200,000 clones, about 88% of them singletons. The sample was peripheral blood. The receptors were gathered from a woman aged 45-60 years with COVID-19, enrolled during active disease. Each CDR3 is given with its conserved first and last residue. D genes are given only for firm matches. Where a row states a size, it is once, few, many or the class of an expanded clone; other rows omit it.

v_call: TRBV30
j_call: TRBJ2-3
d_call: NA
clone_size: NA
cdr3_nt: TGTGCCTGGAGTGTTTCATCCGGTACAGATACGCAGTATTTT
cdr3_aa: CAWSVSSGTDTQYF

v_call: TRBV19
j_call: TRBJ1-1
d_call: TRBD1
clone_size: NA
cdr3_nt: TGTGCCAGTAGAGGACAGGGGTACACTGAAGCTTTCTTT
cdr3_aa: CASRGQGYTEAFF

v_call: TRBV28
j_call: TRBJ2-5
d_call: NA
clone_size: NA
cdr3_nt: TGTGCCAGCAGCTTTGTCACTGGGGGGTTAGGGGAGACCCAGTACTTC
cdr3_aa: CASSFVTGGLGETQYF

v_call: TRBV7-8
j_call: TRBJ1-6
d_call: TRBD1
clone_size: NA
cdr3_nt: TGTGCCAGCAGCTACGACAGGGCCGTCTTCAATTCACCCCTCCACTTT
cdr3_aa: CASSYDRAVFNSPLHF

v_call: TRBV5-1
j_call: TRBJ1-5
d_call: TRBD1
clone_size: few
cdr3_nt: TGCGCCAGCAGCTCGACAGGGGGTAGCAATCAGCCCCAGCATTTT
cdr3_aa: CASSSTGGSNQPQHF

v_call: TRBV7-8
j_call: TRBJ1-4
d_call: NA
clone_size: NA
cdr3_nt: TGTGCCAGCAGCTTTGGGGGGGTCGGGTTGGAATACGAAAAACTGTTTTTT
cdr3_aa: CASSFGGVGLEYEKLFF

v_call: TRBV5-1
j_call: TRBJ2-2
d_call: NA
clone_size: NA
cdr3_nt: TGCGCCAGCAGCCCTTGGCAGGGAAGCACCGGGGAGCTGTTTTTT
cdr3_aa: CASSPWQGSTGELFF

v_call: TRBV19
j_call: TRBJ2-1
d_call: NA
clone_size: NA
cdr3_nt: TGTGCCAGTAGTTTGACTATTACCACCTACAATGAGCAGTTCTTC
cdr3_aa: CASSLTITTYNEQFF

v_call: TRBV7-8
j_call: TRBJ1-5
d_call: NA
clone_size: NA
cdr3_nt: TGTGCCAGCAGCTTAGGGAGTCTCGTGGGCAATCAGCCCCAGCATTTT
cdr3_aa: CASSLGSLVGNQPQHF

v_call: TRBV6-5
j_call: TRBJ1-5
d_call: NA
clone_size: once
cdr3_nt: TGTGCCAGCATCCCCCTGTATAGCAATCAGCCCCAGCATTTT
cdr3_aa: CASIPLYSNQPQHF

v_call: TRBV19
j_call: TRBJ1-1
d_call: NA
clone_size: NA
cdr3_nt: TGTGCCAGTAGTAGCAGGGGCGGGACTGAAGCTTTCTTT
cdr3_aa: CASSSRGGTEAFF

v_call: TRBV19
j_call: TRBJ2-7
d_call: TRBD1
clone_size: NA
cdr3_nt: TGTGCCAGTAGTGACGTAGACAGGGCCATCGAGCAGTACTTC
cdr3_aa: CASSDVDRAIEQYF